This T cell receptor (beta chain) is drawn from a study of blood T cell repertoires in COVID-19. Profiling relied on immunoSEQ multiplex PCR, and the TCRdb table lists in-frame clones only, not all of them. The data contain some 200,000 clones, 80% to 85% of them singletons. Only a few counts were recorded for this clone. V trimming: 3 bases; J trimming: 3 bases; junction bases outside the gene matches: 9. CDR3 length: 15 amino acids. Germline loops: CDR1 SGHDT, CDR2 YYEEEE. The sequence was obtained from a middle-aged woman with acute or convalescent COVID-19. The chain employs TRBV5-6 and TRBJ2-7; TRBD1 matches at 7 bases. Material: peripheral blood. CDR3 sequence reads: CASSSPGQVFYEQYF. CDR3 coding DNA: TGTGCCAGCAGCTCCCCAGGACAGGTCTTCTACGAGCAGTACTTC.